This T cell receptor beta chain was recorded in a study of CD8 T cells in Susac syndrome. RNA was extracted with the RNeasy kit, and a quantity of roughly 0.45 to 1 ug was reverse transcribed using random hexamers. The immunoSEQ assay covered 54 Vbeta and 13 Jbeta segments for CDR3. One entry per CDR3 protein results from TCRdb running MiXCR on the immunoSEQ multiplex PCR reads. The sample has a few hundred thousand distinct CDR3 sequences, approximately 90% seen once; the top ten hold roughly 0.2%. TEMRA cells were FACS-enriched, while CD8+ and CD4+ T cells were negatively isolated. The CDR3 consists of 23 residues.

The TCR originated in a human donor with multiple sclerosis. Sequenced input: CD8+ T cells from PBMCs. The J gene is TRBJ1-5, the V gene TRBV21-1; the DNA was not used to check the table's D call, TRBD1. TRBV21-1 is recorded as a pseudogene. The chain's CDR3 is CASSKATPAMGQGVAYSNQPQHF. The CDR3 nucleotides are TGTGCCAGCAGCAAAGCGACCCCTGCCATGGGACAGGGGGTGGCCTATAGCAATCAGCCCCAGCATTTT.